This T cell receptor (beta chain) appears in the sequencing data of a study of T cells after yellow fever vaccination. Study summary: SMART-Seq v4 Ultra Low Input prepared libraries from low-cell fractions.

As TCR cDNA was made by 5'RACE template switching, a universal primer site and UMIs were added. One entry per CDR3 protein results from TCRdb running MiXCR on the 5' RACE reads. Among nearly 550,000 distinct CDR3 sequences listed, over 15% were seen once. The V and J ends lost 6 bases and 3 bases respectively, with 12 bases between them. This CDR3 contains 14 residues. Per the germline V gene, CDR1 is SGHTA and CDR2 is FQGNSA. Findings and limits, study-wide: Shared CD4/CD8 clonotypes were a small share, likely from convergent recombination. Subsequent to the booster, the majority of primary-vaccination clones reappeared (approximately 95% CD4, 88% CD8).

Turning to this clonotype: Antigen specificity is unknown.

The starting material was PBMCs, obtained 15 days after the yellow fever booster vaccination. The J gene is TRBJ1-5, the V gene TRBV7-2; D is undetermined. The TCR sequence derives from a man aged 25 to 40 who received the YFV17D yellow fever vaccine. CDR3 in amino acids: CASRMDAINQPQHF. The DNA of the CDR3 is TGTGCCAGCAGAATGGACGCAATCAATCAGCCCCAGCATTTT.